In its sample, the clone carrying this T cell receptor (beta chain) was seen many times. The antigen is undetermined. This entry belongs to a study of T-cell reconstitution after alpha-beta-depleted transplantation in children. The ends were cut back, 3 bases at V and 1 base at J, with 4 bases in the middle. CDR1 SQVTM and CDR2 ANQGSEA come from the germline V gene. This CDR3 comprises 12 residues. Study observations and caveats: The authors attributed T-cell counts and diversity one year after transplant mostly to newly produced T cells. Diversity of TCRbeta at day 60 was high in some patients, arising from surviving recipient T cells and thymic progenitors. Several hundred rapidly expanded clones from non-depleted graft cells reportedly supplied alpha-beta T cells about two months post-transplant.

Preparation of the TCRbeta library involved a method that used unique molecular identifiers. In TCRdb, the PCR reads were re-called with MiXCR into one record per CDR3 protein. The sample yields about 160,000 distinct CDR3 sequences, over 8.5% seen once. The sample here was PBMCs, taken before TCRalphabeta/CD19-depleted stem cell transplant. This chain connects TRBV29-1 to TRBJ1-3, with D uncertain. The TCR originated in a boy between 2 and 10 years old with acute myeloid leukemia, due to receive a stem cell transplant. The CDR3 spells CSVEGSGNTIYF. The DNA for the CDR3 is TGCAGCGTTGAGGGTTCTGGAAACACCATATATTTT.